The source of this TCR beta chain is a study of Ad26.COV2.S vaccination and SARS-CoV-2 variants. Study-wide findings and caveats: Vaccine recipients had higher spike-specific TCR breadth than placebo recipients. Comparable non-spike TCR breadth was observed in vaccine and placebo recipients. Estimates derived from TCR breadth and depth analyses may have underestimated total T cell responses.

The V and J ends lost 7 bases and 5 bases respectively, with 17 bases between them. CDR3 length equals 13 residues. Germline V gene lookup returns CDR1 SQVTM and CDR2 ANQGSEA. The treatment denotes: some 19 received Ad26.COV2.S at low or high dose, single or two shots; 5 received placebo; per-sample allocation not given. Day 63 following the first vaccine or placebo injection was when the samples were taken. The donor was a Boston adult aged 18-55 years. To note about this clone: The target antigen is unknown.

Using immunoSEQ multiplex PCR, the repertoire was profiled, and TCRdb retains in-frame clones only, with some absent. Among approximately 250,000 clones listed, around 88% were seen once. The chain has TRBV29-1 and TRBJ2-5; D is possibly TRBD1 (6 bases). The TCR sequence derives from a person aged 18-60 years who received the Ad26.COV2.S COVID-19 vaccine or a placebo. The starting material was peripheral blood, obtained in a trial of Ad26.COV2.S vaccine versus placebo. The CDR3 DNA follows: TGCAGCGGACGGTATGGGGGCTCGGAGACCCAGTACTTC. Translation gives CSGRYGGSETQYF.